This is a list of T cell receptor beta chains from one sample in a study of blood T cell repertoires in COVID-19. Libraries were prepared by immunoSEQ multiplex PCR; TCRdb keeps only in-frame clonotypes and omits some of them. The sample has approximately 180,000 clones, 89% seen once. The sample taken for sequencing was PBMCs or T cells enriched from blood (not recorded which). These receptors all come from a woman between 40 and 55 years old with acute COVID-19. Both conserved end residues are part of each CDR3.

J gene: TRBJ2-1; V gene: TRBV11-2; CDR3 protein: CASSSQPGLENEQFF
J gene: TRBJ2-7; V gene: TRBV27; CDR3 protein: CASSVGLAEIYEQYF
J gene: TRBJ2-7; V gene: TRBV6-5; CDR3 protein: CASKNSLAVYEQYF
J gene: TRBJ1-4; V gene: TRBV4-1; CDR3 protein: CASSPPGGSTNEKLFF
J gene: TRBJ2-7; V gene: TRBV15; CDR3 protein: CATSNPSSYEQYF
J gene: TRBJ1-2; V gene: TRBV18; CDR3 protein: CASSQDSYGYTF
J gene: TRBJ2-7; V gene: TRBV14; CDR3 protein: CASSQALAGSYEQYF
J gene: TRBJ2-5; V gene: TRBV6-2/TRBV6-3; CDR3 protein: CASSAGLAGETQYF
J gene: TRBJ1-2; V gene: TRBV5-4; CDR3 protein: CASKLGGGLDGYTF
J gene: TRBJ2-1; V gene: TRBV11-2; CDR3 protein: CASATTSGVYNEQFF
J gene: TRBJ1-1; V gene: TRBV7-3; CDR3 protein: CASSPAGGVAFF
J gene: TRBJ2-7; V gene: TRBV5-6; CDR3 protein: CASSGPLASSPYEQYF
J gene: TRBJ1-1; V gene: TRBV10-2; CDR3 protein: CASGTGGYTEAFF
J gene: TRBJ2-1; V gene: TRBV6-4; CDR3 protein: CASSRDPMGEQFF
J gene: TRBJ2-3; V gene: TRBV2; CDR3 protein: CASSTGYTDTQYF
J gene: TRBJ2-2; V gene: TRBV2; CDR3 protein: CASIGVRTGELFF